This TCR beta chain stems from a study of OX40 agonist ivuxolimab in advanced cancers. Study-wide results and caveats: Expanded clones tended on average to be more numerous among CD8+ T cells than CD4+.

People who had autoimmune disease history or systemic immunosuppression were excluded. TCRdb keeps only in-frame clones here, not all; method: immunoSEQ multiplex PCR. The table has 80,000 or so clones, 90% seen once. The germline CDR1 and CDR2 sequences are MDHEN and SYDVKM. The CDR3 is made up of 14 amino acids. V shed 6 bases and J shed 0 bases, with 11 bases lying between them. As to this clone: Its antigen is unidentified.

J is TRBJ1-1 and V is TRBV28; D remains unclear. The TCR comes from an adult with an advanced solid tumor such as melanoma, head and neck, liver or kidney cancer. Specimen: CD4+ or CD8+ T cells sorted from blood, collected in a trial of the OX40 agonist ivuxolimab. This CDR3 is CASRQPLLNTEAFF. CDR3 nucleotides: TGTGCCAGCAGACAACCCCTCTTGAACACTGAAGCTTTCTTT.